Presented here are 32 T cell receptor beta chains from one specimen sequenced in a study of blood T cell repertoires in COVID-19. Sequencing used immunoSEQ multiplex PCR; TCRdb keeps in-frame clones, though not all of them. The repertoire holds approximately 500,000 clones, about 88% seen once, with roughly 8% in the top ten. The specimen was peripheral blood. The receptor source for this set is a woman in her forties or fifties with COVID-19, enrolled during active disease.

The chain carries TRBV10-3 and TRBJ2-7; 10 nucleotides match TRBD2. Germline assignment: CDR1 ENHRY and CDR2 SYGVKD. The CDR3 has 16 residues. Losses at the gene ends were 4 bases for V and 5 bases for J; bases not matched to a gene: 11. The CDR3 loop is CAISARGAGGPNEQYF. In nucleotides, the CDR3 is TGTGCCATCAGTGCTCGGGGAGCGGGGGGGCCTAACGAGCAGTACTTC.

The J gene is TRBJ2-3, the V gene TRBV29-1, with 9 positions matching TRBD1. V shed 6 bases, J shed 8 bases, and the junction held 6 bases outside the gene matches. The CDR3 contains 12 residues. The germline CDR1 and CDR2 sequences are SQVTM and ANQGSEA. The CDR3 region has the DNA TGCAGCGTGGACAGGGGCCAAGGTACGCAGTATTTT. Its translation is CSVDRGQGTQYF.

The chain links TRBV19 to TRBJ2-2; D is possibly TRBD1 (6 bases). The germline CDR1 and CDR2 sequences are LNHDA and SQIVND (reference sequence). V was shortened by 5 bases and J by 5 bases, with 12 bases between the two germline ends. This CDR3 contains 14 residues. CDR3 loop: CASSFDRRTGELFF. The CDR3 nucleotides are TGTGCCAGTAGTTTCGACAGGAGGACCGGGGAGCTGTTTTTT. Full variable domain (rest looked up from reference TRBV19 and TRBJ2-2): DGGITQSPKYLFRKEGQNVTLSCEQNLNHDAMYWYRQDPGQGLRLIYYSQIVNDFQKGDIAEGYSVSREKKESFPLTVTSAQKNPTAFYLCASSFDRRTGELFFGEGSRLTVL.

This chain links TRBV28 with TRBJ1-2, with D possibly TRBD1 on 6 matching bases. Germline CDR1 reads MDHEN; CDR2 reads SYDVKM. Trimming pared 6 bases from V and 3 bases from J, leaving 17 bases between. The CDR3 is 15 residues long. CDR3 bases: TGTGCCAGCAGATTACAGGGACTAGGGTACTATGGCTACACCTTC. It yields the protein CASRLQGLGYYGYTF.

The J gene is TRBJ2-7, the V gene TRBV6-5; D is ambiguous. This CDR3 is 13 amino acids long. Germline V lookup: CDR1 MNHEY, CDR2 SVGAGI. The V and J ends lost 7 bases and 1 base respectively, with 11 bases between them. The CDR3 protein is CASTSLQSYEQYF. The CDR3 DNA reads TGTGCCAGCACGTCTTTGCAGTCCTACGAGCAGTACTTC.

J is TRBJ1-2 and V is TRBV6-5; 9 nucleotides line up with TRBD1. The CDR3 contains 15 residues. The J segment lost 3 bases and the V segment lost 4 bases, leaving 6 bases of the junction unmatched. Germline lookup yields CDR1 MNHEY and CDR2 SVGAGI. Here the CDR3 DNA reads TGTGCCAGCAGTTGGACAGGGGAGGGAGACTATGGCTACACCTTC. Translation: CASSWTGEGDYGYTF.

The J gene is TRBJ1-2, the V gene TRBV20-1; D is ambiguous. This CDR3 contains 11 residues. The V end was cut by 5 bases, the J end by 8 bases, with 12 bases between. Germline CDR1 DFQATT, CDR2 SNEGSKA (reference sequence). The DNA for the CDR3 is TGCAGTGCTTTTAACTATGGGGGCTACACCTTC. Residues: CSAFNYGGYTF.

V is TRBV27 and J is TRBJ1-3, with D perhaps TRBD1 (6 bases). This CDR3 contains 15 residues. Germline assignment: CDR1 MNHEY and CDR2 SMNVEV (reference sequence). The V and J ends lost 6 bases and 0 bases respectively, with 12 bases between them. CDR3 sequence reads: CASSEGVHSGNTIYF. The DNA for the CDR3 is TGTGCCAGCAGCGAGGGGGTACACTCTGGAAACACCATATATTTT.

This rearrangement joins TRBV7-8 to TRBJ1-6; D gene unclear. Per the germline V gene, CDR1 is SGHVS and CDR2 is FQNEAQ. The CDR3 length is 14 residues. The V and J ends lost 0 bases and 10 bases respectively, with 10 bases between them. CDR3 DNA: TGTGCCAGCAGCTTAGCGGTTGGCGGATCACCCCTCCACTTT. It codes for CASSLAVGGSPLHF.

In this sample, this clone turned up a few times. The rearrangement uses TRBV4-1 and TRBJ1-3; TRBD1 is a possible D gene (5 bases). Germline lookup yields CDR1 MGHRA and CDR2 YSYEKL. The CDR3 is 14 amino acids. The germline V and J ends were trimmed by 2 bases and 8 bases, with 13 bases remaining between them. Here the CDR3 DNA reads TGCGCCAGCAGCCAACCCAGCAGGGCTCACACCATATATTTT. It specifies CASSQPSRAHTIYF.

The chain combines TRBV5-6 with TRBJ1-3; 9 nucleotides align to TRBD1. This CDR3 has 15 amino acids. Trimming at V came to 4 bases and at J to 7 bases, leaving 9 bases not matched to a gene. Germline CDR1 and CDR2: SGHDT and YYEEEE. CDR3 bases: TGTGCCAGCAGCCGTTGGGGGGACAGGGAGAACACCATATATTTT. Translating it yields CASSRWGDRENTIYF.

The genes are TRBV2 and TRBJ1-5, with 8 bases that match TRBD1. J lost 5 bases, V lost 5 bases, and 8 bases had no gene match. Looked up from germline, CDR1 is SNHLY and CDR2 is FYNNEI. This CDR3 has 15 amino acids. The CDR3 DNA follows: TGTGCCAGCAGTACCCAGGGACAGGCTCATCAGCCCCAGCATTTT. Amino acid sequence: CASSTQGQAHQPQHF.

The gene calls are TRBV7-9 and TRBJ2-7, with 7 bases identical to TRBD1. The V segment lost 5 bases and the J segment 2 bases; nucleotides outside the gene matches: 9. There are 15 residues in the CDR3. The V gene's germline CDR1 is SEHNR and CDR2 FQNEAQ (reference sequence). The CDR3 reads CASSPRQGPAYEQYF. The CDR3 coding sequence is TGTGCCAGCAGCCCAAGACAGGGACCCGCCTACGAGCAGTACTTC.

The V call is TRBV10-3, the J call TRBJ1-1; the D gene is possibly TRBD1 (5 bases). CDR3 length: 11 amino acids. Per the germline V gene, CDR1 is ENHRY and CDR2 is SYGVKD. Trimming cost V 10 bases and J 2 bases, with 8 bases left between them. The CDR3 DNA is TGTGCCACCAGGGCAAACACTGAAGCTTTCTTT. Translation gives CATRANTEAFF.

The J gene is TRBJ2-7, the V gene TRBV30; 8 nucleotides line up with TRBD1. Germline V CDR1 and CDR2: GTSNPN, SVGIG (reference sequence). The CDR3 runs 13 residues. The V and J ends lost 5 bases and 0 bases, in that order; junction bases with no gene match: 3. The CDR3 sequence: CAWLQGGSYEQYF. The CDR3 nucleotides are TGTGCCTGGTTACAGGGGGGCTCCTACGAGCAGTACTTC.

The genes are TRBV19 and TRBJ1-2; D remains unclear. CDR1 and CDR2 (germline): LNHDA, SQIVND (reference sequence). The CDR3 is 14 residues long. V was pared by 4 bases and J by 6 bases, with 15 bases between. The CDR3 here is CASSRSPGENGYTF. The DNA for the CDR3 is TGTGCCAGTAGTAGGTCGCCCGGGGAAAATGGCTACACCTTC. The entire variable domain, with the rest obtained from reference TRBV19 and TRBJ1-2, is as follows: DGGITQSPKYLFRKEGQNVTLSCEQNLNHDAMYWYRQDPGQGLRLIYYSQIVNDFQKGDIAEGYSVSREKKESFPLTVTSAQKNPTAFYLCASSRSPGENGYTFGSGTRLTVV.

In DNA, the CDR3 is TGTGCCAGCAGTCCATACAGGGGGACTGAAGCTTTCTTT. This gives the protein CASSPYRGTEAFF. The V call is TRBV12-3 or TRBV12-4, the J call TRBJ1-1; 8 bases agree with TRBD1. The CDR3 has 13 amino acids. Germline trimming cut 5 bases from V and 5 bases from J; bases unmatched to any gene: 4.

This clone was seen only once. The chain employs TRBV28 and TRBJ1-1; perhaps TRBD1 as D (6 bases). V lost 6 bases, J lost 11 bases, and 22 bases lay in between. Germline CDR1 is MDHEN and CDR2 is SYDVKM. The length of the CDR3 is 14 residues. Here the CDR3 DNA reads TGTGCCAGCAGCCCAACATCAGGGCAAAGGGGGGCTTTCTTT. Amino acid sequence: CASSPTSGQRGAFF.

V gene TRBV11-1 combines with J gene TRBJ2-1, with 10 bases identical to TRBD1. CDR1 and CDR2 from the germline V gene are SGHAT and FQDESV (reference sequence). J was trimmed by 7 bases and V by 5 bases; bases with no gene match: 5. This CDR3 has 14 amino acids. CDR3 amino acids: CASSPDRGRNEQFF. In DNA form, the CDR3 reads TGTGCCAGCAGCCCTGACAGGGGGCGAAATGAGCAGTTCTTC.

J is TRBJ2-1 and V is TRBV11-2, with 8 nucleotides matching TRBD2. Germline-derived CDR1 and CDR2 are SGHAT and FQNNGV. After removal of 6 bases from V and 2 bases from J, the junction contained 9 bases not matched to a gene. The CDR3 is 16 amino acids. The CDR3 region has the DNA TGTGCCAGCAGAGCAGAACTAGCGGTGACCTACAATGAGCAGTTCTTC. This gives the protein CASRAELAVTYNEQFF.

This chain uses TRBV3-1 (or the pseudogene TRBV3-2) with TRBJ2-2; D may be TRBD1 (6 bases). The germline V gene encodes CDR1 LGHDT and CDR2 YNNKEL (reference sequence). Trimming shortened V by 5 bases and J by 4 bases, and 11 bases separated the two germline ends. The CDR3 is 14 residues long. The CDR3 loop is CASSAEGGTGELFF. CDR3 nucleotide sequence: TGTGCCAGCAGCGCGGAAGGGGGCACCGGGGAGCTGTTTTTT.

The chain uses TRBV14 and TRBJ1-6, with 11 bases identical to TRBD1. The CDR3 covers 16 residues. Germline V CDR1 and CDR2: SGHDN, FVKESK. V gave up 3 bases and J gave up 7 bases; unmatched junction bases: 5. The chain's CDR3 is CASSHGQGARNSPLHF. The CDR3 DNA follows: TGTGCCAGCAGCCACGGACAGGGGGCGCGGAATTCACCCCTCCACTTT. Supplemented by reference TRBV14 and TRBJ1-6, the full variable domain reads EAGVTQFPSHSVIEKGQTVTLRCDPISGHDNLYWYRRVMGKEIKFLLHFVKESKQDESGMPNNRFLAERTGGTYSTLKVQPAELEDSGVYFCASSHGQGARNSPLHFGNGTRLTVT.

This clone showed up just a few times. The V and J genes are TRBV13 and TRBJ1-5, with D perhaps TRBD1 (6 bases). V gave up 8 bases and J gave up 6 bases, with 20 bases separating them. This CDR3 has 15 residues. Germline CDR1 and CDR2: PRHDT and FYEKMQ (reference sequence). The CDR3 nucleotides read TGTGCCAGCTCCGAGAGACAGGAGAGGGGTCAGCCCCAGCATTTT. Encoded protein: CASSERQERGQPQHF.

The chain is built from TRBV7-2 and TRBJ1-3, with D possibly TRBD1 on 5 matching bases. Trimming left V 5 bases short and J 4 bases short, with 18 bases between. The CDR3 length is 16 residues. Germline CDR1 reads SGHTA; CDR2 reads FQGNSA. The chain's CDR3 is CASSRTRWGVGNTIYF. DNA for the CDR3: TGTGCCAGCAGCCGCACCCGATGGGGGGTCGGAAACACCATATATTTT.

This chain connects TRBV7-9 to TRBJ2-2; 10 nucleotides line up with TRBD2. V lost 4 bases to trimming and J lost 8 bases; unmatched junction nucleotides: 4. CDR1 SEHNR and CDR2 FQNEAQ come from the germline V gene (reference sequence). This CDR3 comprises 14 residues. CDR3 amino acids: CASSWGLASGELFF. DNA for the CDR3: TGTGCCAGCAGCTGGGGACTAGCGTCTGGGGAGCTGTTTTTT.

The CDR3 bases are TGTGCCAGCATCAAGGGTGAGGGTAACTATGGCTACACCTTC. This translates into CASIKGEGNYGYTF. The chain is built from TRBV6-6 and TRBJ1-2; D remains unclear. The germline CDR1 and CDR2 sequences are MNHNY and SVGAGI (reference sequence). The CDR3 has 14 amino acids. Trimming removed 7 bases at V and 1 base at J, with 13 bases between.

The rearrangement joins TRBV30 to TRBJ1-1, with TRBD1 matching over 7 bases. This CDR3 is built from 20 residues. The V gene's germline CDR1 is GTSNPN and CDR2 SVGIG (reference sequence). V shed 8 bases, J shed 0 bases, and the junction held 27 bases outside the gene matches. CDR3 sequence reads: CALQGRRQGRVGDMNTEAFF. CDR3 coding DNA: TGTGCCCTCCAAGGAAGGCGACAGGGACGGGTAGGGGACATGAACACTGAAGCTTTCTTT.

A few counts support this clone. The gene calls are TRBV28 and TRBJ1-5; the match to TRBD1 covers 10 bases. The CDR3 consists of 15 residues. J gave up 5 bases and V 6 bases, and 7 bases lay outside the gene matches. Germline V gene sequence: CDR1 MDHEN, CDR2 SYDVKM. This CDR3 is CASRPDRGRDQPQHF. In nucleotides, the CDR3 is TGTGCCAGCAGGCCCGACAGGGGGCGAGATCAGCCCCAGCATTTT.

V usage is TRBV29-1 and J usage is TRBJ1-1; 7 nucleotides line up with TRBD1. This CDR3 has 15 amino acids. Trimming removed 1 base from V and 5 bases from J; junction bases left unmatched: 10. Germline values: CDR1 SQVTM, CDR2 ANQGSEA. The DNA for the CDR3 is TGCAGCGTTGAAGGGTCGGACAGGTCGATGACTGAAGCTTTCTTT. It encodes CSVEGSDRSMTEAFF.

The chain joins TRBV19 to TRBJ1-2; D might be TRBD1 (5 bases). Trimming took 1 base from V and 5 from J, leaving 11 bases between them. The CDR3 is 14 residues long. The germline CDR1 and CDR2 sequences are LNHDA and SQIVND (reference sequence). CDR3 region: CASSIARAGYGYTF. The CDR3 DNA reads as TGTGCCAGTAGTATAGCAAGAGCAGGGTATGGCTACACCTTC.

V usage is TRBV29-1 and J usage is TRBJ1-1, with a tentative D call TRBD1 (5 bases). With 5 bases removed from V and 3 bases from J, the gap between germline ends came to 13 bases. In germline, CDR1 is SQVTM, CDR2 ANQGSEA. CDR3 length: 13 residues. The CDR3 loop is CSVRGIEHTEAFF. The CDR3 nucleotides read TGCAGCGTTAGGGGAATAGAACACACTGAAGCTTTCTTT.

The rearrangement links TRBV5-4 to TRBJ2-7; TRBD2 matches 9 bases. With V trimmed by 4 bases and J by 5 bases, 10 bases remained unmatched. In germline, CDR1 is SGHNT, CDR2 YYREEE (reference sequence). This CDR3 is built from 15 residues. The CDR3 is CASSERAGGRDEQYF. CDR3 DNA: TGTGCCAGCAGCGAGCGAGCGGGGGGCCGGGACGAGCAGTACTTC.